Below, 13 T cell receptor beta chains from the same sample are listed, as sequenced in a study of blood T cell repertoires in COVID-19. Measured with immunoSEQ multiplex PCR; TCRdb has only the in-frame clones, and not every one. The sample has roughly 62,000 clones; roughly 92% are singletons. What was sequenced was peripheral blood. The receptor set was obtained from a human donor in a cohort sampled during active COVID-19.

The CDR3 sequence is CASSITQAYSPLHF. DNA of the CDR3: TGTGCCAGTAGTATTACCCAGGCATATTCACCCCTCCACTTT. This chain joins TRBV19 and TRBJ1-6; D uncertain. CDR3 length equals 14 residues. Trimming stripped 3 bases from V and 8 bases from J, with 11 bases between. The V gene's germline CDR1 is LNHDA and CDR2 SQIVND (reference sequence).

The chain links TRBV12-5 to TRBJ2-2, with D hard to call. CDR1 LGHNT and CDR2 FRNRAP come from the germline V gene. V lost 7 bases and J lost 5, with 17 bases in between. The CDR3 extends over 15 amino acids. The CDR3 DNA sequence: TGTGCTAGTGTCCGGTGGAGACGGATAACCGGGGAGCTGTTTTTT. Translated, it gives CASVRWRRITGELFF.

The V call is TRBV6-2 or TRBV6-3, the J call TRBJ1-1; TRBD1 is a possible D gene (5 bases). Germline V gene sequence: CDR1 MNHEY, CDR2 SVGEGT. Trimming cost V 4 bases and J 6 bases, with 15 bases left between them. CDR3 length: 14 residues. In DNA form, the CDR3 reads TGTGCCAGCAGTTGGAACGGGGGTGAGGCTGAAGCTTTCTTT. Translated, it gives CASSWNGGEAEAFF.

This clone has just one count. The chain joins TRBV6-6 to TRBJ1-1; 10 bases agree with TRBD1. Germline CDR1 and CDR2: MNHNY and SVGAGI (reference sequence). CDR3 size: 15 residues. V trimming: 6 bases; J trimming: 4 bases; junction bases outside the gene matches: 8. CDR3: CASSDRGLSGTEAFF. CDR3 in DNA: TGTGCCAGCAGCGACAGGGGGCTTTCGGGCACTGAAGCTTTCTTT.

This clone was picked up one time. The chain carries TRBV28 and TRBJ1-1; weak D call: TRBD1 (6 bases). The CDR3 consists of 14 residues. Germline V CDR1 and CDR2: MDHEN, SYDVKM. Trimming stripped 6 bases from V and 2 bases from J, with 13 bases between. The CDR3 is CASSPRTVNTEAFF. The CDR3 nucleotides read TGTGCCAGCAGCCCCCGGACAGTAAACACTGAAGCTTTCTTT.

The rearrangement links TRBV20-1 to TRBJ1-2; unclear D gene. The CDR3 has 11 amino acids. V lost 6 bases and J lost 4, with 9 bases in between. CDR1 and CDR2 (germline): DFQATT, SNEGSKA (reference sequence). CDR3 coding DNA: TGCAGTGCCAACAATGTCTATGGCTACACCTTC. This encodes CSANNVYGYTF.

The chain uses TRBV15 and TRBJ2-6; D is unresolved. CDR1 is LNHNV, CDR2 YYDKDF, per germline (reference sequence). With 0 bases removed from V and 2 bases from J, the gap between germline ends came to 5 bases. There are 15 residues in the CDR3. CDR3 amino acids: CATSREYTGANVLTF. DNA of the CDR3: TGTGCCACCAGCAGAGAATACACTGGGGCCAACGTCCTGACTTTC. The complete variable domain, with remaining parts taken from reference TRBV15 and TRBJ2-6, reads DAMVIQNPRYQVTQFGKPVTLSCSQTLNHNVMYWYQQKSSQAPKLLFHYYDKDFNNEADTPDNFQSRRPNTSFCFLDIRSPGLGDTAMYLCATSREYTGANVLTFGAGSRLTVL.

The rearrangement joins TRBV7-2 to TRBJ2-7, with TRBD2 matching over 10 bases. CDR1 is SGHTA and CDR2 is FQGNSA in the germline V gene. V was pared by 5 bases and J by 7 bases, with 11 bases of the junction left unmatched. This CDR3 contains 15 residues. The CDR3 region is CASSSTSGISGEQYF. Here the CDR3 DNA reads TGTGCCAGCAGCAGCACTAGCGGGATCTCGGGAGAGCAGTACTTC.

The chain is built from TRBV9 and TRBJ2-3; TRBD2 agrees at 8 bases. Per germline, CDR1 SGDLS and CDR2 YYNGEE. The CDR3 extends over 15 amino acids. After removal of 0 bases from V and 11 bases from J, the junction contained 11 bases not matched to a gene. In DNA form, the CDR3 reads TGTGCCAGCAGCGTAGGCGGGGGGTTTCCCGAGGGGCAGTATTTT. It is translated as CASSVGGGFPEGQYF. Full variable domain (rest looked up from reference TRBV9 and TRBJ2-3): DSGVTQTPKHLITATGQRVTLRCSPRSGDLSVYWYQQSLDQGLQFLIQYYNGEERAKGNILERFSAQQFPDLHSELNLSSLELGDSALYFCASSVGGGFPEGQYFGPGTRLTVL.

This rearrangement joins TRBV5-1 to TRBJ2-7; weak D call: TRBD1 (6 bases). The germline V gene has CDR1 SGHRS and CDR2 YFSETQ. The CDR3 covers 15 residues. The V and J ends lost 4 bases and 1 base respectively, with 15 bases between them. The CDR3 reads CASSPETGYSYEQYF. Here the CDR3 DNA reads TGCGCCAGCAGCCCCGAGACAGGTTATTCCTACGAGCAGTACTTC.

J is TRBJ2-7 and V is TRBV15; TRBD1 agrees at 7 bases. J was trimmed by 1 base and V by 0 bases; bases with no gene match: 0. The length of the CDR3 is 14 residues. Germline CDR1 LNHNV, CDR2 YYDKDF (reference sequence). The CDR3 DNA reads TGTGCCACCAGCAGAGAGACAGGGTCCTACGAGCAGTACTTC. It translates to CATSRETGSYEQYF.

The chain carries TRBV30 and TRBJ2-5; TRBD2 is a possible D gene (5 bases). CDR3 length: 12 amino acids. The germline gives CDR1 GTSNPN, CDR2 SVGIG (reference sequence). Trimming pared 0 bases from V and 4 bases from J, leaving 6 bases between. In DNA form, the CDR3 reads TGTGCCTGGAGTGTACGGGGAGAGACCCAGTACTTC. Amino acids: CAWSVRGETQYF.

The rearrangement joins TRBV5-6 to TRBJ1-4, with D uncertain. Germline V gene sequence: CDR1 SGHDT, CDR2 YYEEEE. The CDR3 runs to 13 residues. V was trimmed by 3 bases and J by 7 bases, leaving 10 bases between them. Written as DNA, the CDR3 is TGTGCCAGCAGCTCGAATTGGAGTGAAAAACTGTTTTTT. It is translated as CASSSNWSEKLFF.